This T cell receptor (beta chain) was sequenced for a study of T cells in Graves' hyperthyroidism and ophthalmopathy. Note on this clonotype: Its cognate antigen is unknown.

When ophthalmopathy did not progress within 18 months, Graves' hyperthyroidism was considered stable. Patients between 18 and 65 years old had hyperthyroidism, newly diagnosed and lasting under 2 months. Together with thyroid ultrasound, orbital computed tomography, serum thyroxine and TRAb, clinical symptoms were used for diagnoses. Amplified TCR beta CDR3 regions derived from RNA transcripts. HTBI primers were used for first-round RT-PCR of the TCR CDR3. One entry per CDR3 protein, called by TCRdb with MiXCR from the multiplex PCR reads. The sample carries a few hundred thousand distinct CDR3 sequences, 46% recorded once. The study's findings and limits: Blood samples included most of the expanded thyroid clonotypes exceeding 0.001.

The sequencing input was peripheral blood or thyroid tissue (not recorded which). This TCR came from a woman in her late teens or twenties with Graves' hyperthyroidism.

In DNA form, the CDR3 reads TGTGCCAGCAGCCCCACGAGGCACTACGAGCAGTACTTC. Translated: CASSPTRHYEQYF. This chain joins TRBV7-6 and TRBJ2-7, with no clear D. Germline V gene lookup returns CDR1 SGHVS and CDR2 FNYEAQ. This CDR3 comprises 13 residues. Trimming pared 5 bases from V and 3 bases from J, leaving 11 bases between.